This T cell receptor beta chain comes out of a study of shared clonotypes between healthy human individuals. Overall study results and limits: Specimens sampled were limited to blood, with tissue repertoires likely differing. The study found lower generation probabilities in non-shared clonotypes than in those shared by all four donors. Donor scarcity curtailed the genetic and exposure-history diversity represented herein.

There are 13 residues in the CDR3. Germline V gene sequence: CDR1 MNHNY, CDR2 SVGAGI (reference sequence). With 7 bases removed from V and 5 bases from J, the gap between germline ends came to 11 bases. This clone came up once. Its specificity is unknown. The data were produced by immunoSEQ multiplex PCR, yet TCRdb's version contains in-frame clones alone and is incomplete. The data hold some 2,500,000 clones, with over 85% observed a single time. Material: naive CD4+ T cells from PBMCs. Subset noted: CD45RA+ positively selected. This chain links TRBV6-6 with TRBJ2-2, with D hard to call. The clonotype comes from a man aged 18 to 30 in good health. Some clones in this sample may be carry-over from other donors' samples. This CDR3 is CASTSLATGELFF. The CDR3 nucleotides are TGTGCCAGCACCTCACTGGCGACCGGGGAGCTGTTTTTT.